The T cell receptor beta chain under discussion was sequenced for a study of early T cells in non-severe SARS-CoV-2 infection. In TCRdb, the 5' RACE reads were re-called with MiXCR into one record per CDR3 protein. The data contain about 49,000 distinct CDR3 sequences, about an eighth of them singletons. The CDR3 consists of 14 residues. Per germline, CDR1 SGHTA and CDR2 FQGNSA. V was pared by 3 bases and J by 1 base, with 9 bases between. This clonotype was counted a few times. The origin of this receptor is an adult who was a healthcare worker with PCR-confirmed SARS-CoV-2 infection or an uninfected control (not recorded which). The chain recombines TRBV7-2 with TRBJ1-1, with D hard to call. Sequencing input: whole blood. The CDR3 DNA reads TGTGCCAGCAGCTTTACGACACCGAACACTGAAGCTTTCTTT. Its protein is CASSFTTPNTEAFF.